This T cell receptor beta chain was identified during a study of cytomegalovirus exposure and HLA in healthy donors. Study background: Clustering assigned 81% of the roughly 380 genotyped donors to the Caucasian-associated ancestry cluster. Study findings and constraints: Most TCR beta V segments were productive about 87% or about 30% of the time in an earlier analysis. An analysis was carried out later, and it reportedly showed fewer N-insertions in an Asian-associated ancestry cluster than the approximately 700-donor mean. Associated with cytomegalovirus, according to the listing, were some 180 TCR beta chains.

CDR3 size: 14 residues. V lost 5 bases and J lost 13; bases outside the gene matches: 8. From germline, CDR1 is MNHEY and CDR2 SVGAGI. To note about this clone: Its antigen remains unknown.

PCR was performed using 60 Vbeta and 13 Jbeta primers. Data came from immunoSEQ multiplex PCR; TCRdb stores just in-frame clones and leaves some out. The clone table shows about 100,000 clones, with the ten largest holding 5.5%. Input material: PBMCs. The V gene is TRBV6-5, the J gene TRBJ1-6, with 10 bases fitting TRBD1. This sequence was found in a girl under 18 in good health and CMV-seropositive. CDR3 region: CASSLTGGLGPLHF. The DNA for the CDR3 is TGTGCCAGCAGTCTGACAGGGGGCTTAGGTCCCCTCCACTTT.